This passage covers 32 T cell receptor beta chains from one sample sequenced in a study of T cell repertoires in cytomegalovirus infection. Their specific antigens are unknown. TCRdb passed the reads through MiXCR, listing each CDR3 protein once. This table holds a few hundred thousand distinct CDR3 sequences, approximately 40% found once. The specimen was cultured PBMCs, collected from culture after CMV antigen stimulation. All receptors derive from a human donor in good health (CMV status not recorded). Some clones in this sample may be carry-over from other donors' samples.

The CDR3 spells CASSTGTRETQYF. The CDR3 nucleotides are TGTGCCAGCAGCACCGGGACTAGAGAGACCCAGTACTTC. The chain links TRBV7-2 to TRBJ2-5; TRBD2 aligns across 8 bases. Germline-derived CDR1 and CDR2 are SGHTA and FQGNSA. V shed 5 bases, J shed 4 bases, and the junction held 3 bases outside the gene matches. This CDR3 is built from 13 residues.

This clonotype was picked up a small number of times. The V call is TRBV5-1, the J call TRBJ2-2; TRBD1 aligns across 7 bases. Germline V gene sequence: CDR1 SGHRS, CDR2 YFSETQ. The CDR3 runs 15 residues. The V gene end was trimmed by 4 bases and the J gene end by 2 bases; junction bases not matched to a gene: 5. CDR3 sequence (DNA): TGCGCCAGCAGCGCCCGGGACAGAAACACCGGGGAGCTGTTTTTT. Translated, it gives CASSARDRNTGELFF.

This clonotype was counted only a few times. This rearrangement joins TRBV7-9 to TRBJ1-2; D is undetermined. V was clipped by 5 bases and J by 2 bases, with 12 bases between them. The CDR3 sequence is 14 residues long. The germline V gene encodes CDR1 SEHNR and CDR2 FQNEAQ (reference sequence). The CDR3 here is CASSHGRLNYGYTF. DNA of the CDR3: TGTGCCAGCAGCCACGGACGTTTAAACTATGGCTACACCTTC.

As to this clonotype: A read error may explain this, as a much larger clone is one base away. The chain links TRBV7-2 to TRBJ1-5; D not certain. This CDR3 is 15 amino acids long. The germline V gene encodes CDR1 SGHTA and CDR2 FQGNSA. In nucleotides, the CDR3 is TGTGCCAGCAGCTTAGCGCCGGGAGGGCATCAGCCCAAGCATTTT. Translated: CASSLAPGGHQPKHF.

This rearrangement joins TRBV7-2 to TRBJ2-1; the D gene is possibly TRBD2 (6 bases). Germline-derived CDR1 and CDR2 are SGHTA and FQGNSA. V dropped 5 bases and J dropped 9 bases, with 14 bases sitting between them. This CDR3 has 13 residues. CDR3 DNA: TGTGCCAGCAGCCTAAACCGACTAGTTGAGCAGTTCTTC. As protein: CASSLNRLVEQFF. The full variable domain, with the rest looked up from reference TRBV7-2 and TRBJ2-1, is GAGVSQSPSNKVTEKGKDVELRCDPISGHTALYWYRQSLGQGLEFLIYFQGNSAPDKSGLPSDRFSAERTGGSVSTLTIQRTQQEDSAVYLCASSLNRLVEQFFGPGTRLTVL.

J is TRBJ2-1 and V is TRBV12-3 or TRBV12-4; the D gene is possibly TRBD1 (6 bases). V was pared by 10 bases and J by 4 bases, with 17 bases between. The CDR3 spans 14 residues. DNA for the CDR3: TGTGCCATCAAAAGGGGGAGCGCTTACAATGAGCAGTTCTTC. Translated, it gives CAIKRGSAYNEQFF.

V usage is TRBV4-1 and J usage is TRBJ2-1; the D call may be TRBD1 or TRBD2 (6 bases each). CDR3 length: 16 residues. Germline V gene data show CDR1 as MGHRA and CDR2 as YSYEKL. V lost 0 bases to trimming and J lost 7 bases, with 16 bases between them. CDR3 in amino acids: CASSQDVGAGTNEQFF. Written as DNA, the CDR3 is TGCGCCAGCAGCCAAGATGTGGGGGCGGGAACGAATGAGCAGTTCTTC.

This clonotype has more than one count but fewer than ten. The chain is built from TRBV18 and TRBJ2-1; 7 bases map to TRBD2. Germline-derived CDR1 and CDR2 are KGHSH and LQKENI. V was clipped by 3 bases and J by 2 bases; unmatched bases: 4. This CDR3 is 15 amino acids long. The CDR3 protein is CASSPRLAAYNEQFF. The CDR3 region has the DNA TGTGCCAGCTCACCGCGGCTAGCGGCCTACAATGAGCAGTTCTTC.

V usage is TRBV15 and J usage is TRBJ1-6, with TRBD1 matching over 8 bases. Per the germline V gene, CDR1 is LNHNV and CDR2 is YYDKDF (reference sequence). Germline trimming cut 5 bases from V and 0 bases from J; bases unmatched to any gene: 6. This CDR3 contains 17 residues. DNA of the CDR3: TGTGCCACCAGCTCCATGGGACAGGACTCCTATAATTCACCCCTCCACTTT. This codes for CATSSMGQDSYNSPLHF.

This clonotype was picked up one time. The chain couples TRBV23-1 to TRBJ2-1; 8 nucleotides agree with TRBD1. TRBV23-1 is sorted into the ORF group, with uncertain function. V lost 10 bases, J lost 8 bases, and 10 bases stayed unmatched. The CDR3 spans 13 residues. CDR3 protein: CATNARGLDEQFF. CDR3 coding DNA: TGCGCCACCAACGCCAGGGGGCTAGATGAGCAGTTCTTC.

The J gene is TRBJ2-3, the V gene TRBV28; possibly TRBD2 for D (6 bases). Trimming pared 5 bases from V and 2 bases from J, leaving 20 bases between. CDR1 and CDR2 from the germline V gene are MDHEN and SYDVKM. The CDR3 length is 17 residues. The CDR3 region has the DNA TGTGCCAGCAGTCCTCGCAAAGGCGCGGGGTCCACAGATACGCAGTATTTT. Protein: CASSPRKGAGSTDTQYF.

There are a few counts of this clonotype. This chain joins TRBV6-5 and TRBJ1-4; D not resolved. V lost 0 bases and J 7 bases, leaving 15 bases between the germline ends. The CDR3 sequence is 16 residues long. The germline V gene has CDR1 MNHEY and CDR2 SVGAGI. CDR3 amino acids: CASSYSVWSIGEKLFF. The CDR3, as DNA: TGTGCCAGCAGTTACTCGGTTTGGTCCATCGGTGAAAAACTGTTTTTT.

This chain's CDR3 is CASSYDRVHQPQHF. Written as DNA, the CDR3 is TGTGCCAGCAGCTATGACAGGGTGCATCAGCCCCAGCATTTT. V gene TRBV7-2 combines with J gene TRBJ1-5, with 7 bases identical to TRBD1. This CDR3 comprises 14 residues. CDR1 is SGHTA, CDR2 FQGNSA, per germline. J gave up 5 bases and V 4 bases, and 5 bases lay outside the gene matches.

The chain joins TRBV6-6 to TRBJ1-6; D is perhaps TRBD1 (5 bases). Germline V CDR1 and CDR2: MNHNY, SVGAGI (reference sequence). Trimming removed 11 bases from V and 7 bases from J, with 18 bases in between. The CDR3 extends over 14 amino acids. CDR3 sequence (DNA): TGTGCCTCCACGAGGGCAGGGCGAAATTCACCCCTCCACTTT. Residues: CASTRAGRNSPLHF.

This sequence joins TRBV10-3 and TRBJ2-6; D may be TRBD1 (6 bases). CDR3 length: 15 residues. V lost 8 bases and J 0 bases, leaving 11 bases between the germline ends. Germline V CDR1 and CDR2: ENHRY, SYGVKD. The CDR3 loop reads CAIAGVFSGANVLTF. CDR3 in DNA: TGTGCCATCGCAGGGGTCTTCTCTGGGGCCAACGTCCTGACTTTC.

The chain is built from TRBV29-1 and TRBJ1-4; 11 bases match TRBD1. The V segment lost 4 bases and the J segment 7 bases; nucleotides outside the gene matches: 8. The germline V gene encodes CDR1 SQVTM and CDR2 ANQGSEA. The CDR3 runs 15 residues. The CDR3 DNA reads TGCAGCGTTGCTCGGACAGGGGGCGAGGTTGAAAAACTGTTTTTT. It encodes CSVARTGGEVEKLFF.

The chain recombines TRBV20-1 with TRBJ1-2; possibly TRBD1 for D (5 bases). The germline V and J ends were trimmed by 2 bases and 5 bases, with 9 bases remaining between them. The CDR3 is 12 residues long. Germline V CDR1 and CDR2: DFQATT, SNEGSKA (reference sequence). DNA of the CDR3: TGCAGTGCTAGATTTGGGGGTTATGGCTACACCTTC. Protein sequence: CSARFGGYGYTF.

In nucleotides, the CDR3 is TGCGCCAGCAGTGAGGGGGGGGCAGGACAAGAGACCCAGTACTTC. It encodes CASSEGGAGQETQYF. This chain connects TRBV10-1 to TRBJ2-5, with D perhaps matching TRBD2 (7 bases). The CDR3 spans 15 residues. The V gene's germline CDR1 is WNHNN and CDR2 SYGVQD (reference sequence). Trimming removed 2 bases from V and 2 bases from J, with 12 bases in between.

This clonotype was recorded a few times. The gene calls are TRBV12-5 and TRBJ2-7; 9 bases line up with TRBD2. The CDR3 has 16 residues. Trimming removed 1 base from V and 5 bases from J; junction bases left unmatched: 9. Germline assignment: CDR1 LGHNT and CDR2 FRNRAP. For the CDR3, the DNA is TGTGCTAGTGGTTTGGGCGGGAGGGCCGGTTCTCACGAGCAGTACTTC. This sequence encodes CASGLGGRAGSHEQYF.

The chain has TRBV12-3 or TRBV12-4 and TRBJ1-2; D is unresolved. Trimming shortened V by 4 bases and J by 4 bases, and 7 bases separated the two germline ends. The CDR3 runs 12 residues. This CDR3 reads CASSWVSYGYTF. CDR3 DNA: TGTGCCAGCAGTTGGGTCAGCTATGGCTACACCTTC.

V usage is TRBV2 and J usage is TRBJ1-1; D is unclear. The CDR3 has 17 residues. Germline loops: CDR1 SNHLY, CDR2 FYNNEI. V was trimmed by 5 bases and J by 0 bases, leaving 19 bases between them. The CDR3 DNA follows: TGTGCCAGCAGTTCTTCCCGGACTGCGGCGATGAACACTGAAGCTTTCTTT. Translation: CASSSSRTAAMNTEAFF.

This chain connects TRBV20-1 to TRBJ2-1; D gene uncertain. CDR3 length: 11 residues. Germline V gives CDR1 DFQATT, CDR2 SNEGSKA (reference sequence). V lost 0 bases to trimming and J lost 8 bases, with 5 bases between them. CDR3 in DNA: TGCAGTGCTAGAGATTGGGATGAGCAGTTCTTC. Residues: CSARDWDEQFF.

The CDR3 DNA follows: TGTGCCAGCAGCTCTCTACCGGGACAGGGGATGTCGAACACTGAAGCTTTCTTT. Protein product: CASSSLPGQGMSNTEAFF. The chain is built from TRBV14 and TRBJ1-1, with 10 nucleotides matching TRBD1. The germline gives CDR1 SGHDN, CDR2 FVKESK. The CDR3 has 18 residues. The trim removed 5 bases at V and 1 base at J, leaving 13 bases unmatched. Full variable domain (rest looked up from reference TRBV14 and TRBJ1-1): EAGVTQFPSHSVIEKGQTVTLRCDPISGHDNLYWYRRVMGKEIKFLLHFVKESKQDESGMPNNRFLAERTGGTYSTLKVQPAELEDSGVYFCASSSLPGQGMSNTEAFFGQGTRLTVV.

The chain employs TRBV15 and TRBJ1-3; 7 bases line up with TRBD1. There are 17 residues in the CDR3. CDR1 is LNHNV, CDR2 YYDKDF, per germline (reference sequence). V shed 3 bases and J 0 bases; nucleotides not matched to a gene: 8. As DNA, the CDR3 is TGTGCCACCAGCAGGACCCGGGACAGTGACTCTGGAAACACCATATATTTT. Its translation: CATSRTRDSDSGNTIYF.

V and J are TRBV7-2 and TRBJ2-3, with 8 nucleotides matching TRBD2. Germline CDR1 and CDR2: SGHTA and FQGNSA. The CDR3 runs to 14 residues. Trimming took 4 bases from V and 4 from J; bases not matched to a gene: 4. The CDR3 DNA reads as TGTGCCAGCAGCTCCGGGGGGGCATCAGATACGCAGTATTTT. Encoded protein: CASSSGGASDTQYF.

This sequence joins TRBV14 and TRBJ2-1; TRBD1 matches at 8 bases. Germline CDR1 SGHDN, CDR2 FVKESK. CDR3 length: 16 amino acids. Trimming cost V 1 base and J 0 bases; bases outside gene matches: 2. The CDR3 here is CASSQGTGSSYNEQFF. The CDR3 DNA reads TGTGCCAGCAGCCAAGGGACAGGGAGCTCCTACAATGAGCAGTTCTTC.

V and J are TRBV28 and TRBJ1-1, with 10 bases matching TRBD1. This CDR3 is 15 amino acids long. V lost 5 bases and J lost 1; bases outside the gene matches: 4. Germline CDR1 reads MDHEN; CDR2 reads SYDVKM. The CDR3 is CASSPGDRGNTEAFF. In nucleotides, the CDR3 is TGTGCCAGCAGTCCCGGGGACAGGGGGAACACTGAAGCTTTCTTT. The full variable domain, completed using reference TRBV28 and TRBJ1-1, is DVKVTQSSRYLVKRTGEKVFLECVQDMDHENMFWYRQDPGLGLRLIYFSYDVKMKEKGDIPEGYSVSREKKERFSLILESASTNQTSMYLCASSPGDRGNTEAFFGQGTRLTVV.

The chain uses TRBV11-2 and TRBJ2-1, with D tentatively TRBD1 (5 bases). Trimming removed 4 bases from V and 6 bases from J, with 10 bases in between. From germline, CDR1 is SGHAT and CDR2 FQNNGV. The CDR3 loop spans 13 amino acids. CDR3 in amino acids: CASSSGFGNEQFF. CDR3 in DNA: TGTGCCAGCAGCTCAGGGTTTGGCAATGAGCAGTTCTTC.

This clonotype has only a few counts. The chain recombines TRBV6-1 with TRBJ2-7; possibly TRBD1 for D (6 bases). CDR3 size: 13 residues. Looked up from germline, CDR1 is MNHNS and CDR2 is SASEGT. Trimming took off 4 bases at V and 6 bases at J, with 13 bases between the two ends. CDR3 DNA sequence: TGTGCCAGCAGTGCCCGTGAAGGGGGCGAGCAGTACTTC. Encoded protein: CASSAREGGEQYF.

The rearrangement links TRBV7-4 to TRBJ2-3; D tentatively reads TRBD1 or TRBD2 (5 bases each). Germline loops: CDR1 SGHVT, CDR2 SQSDAQ. This CDR3 spans 15 amino acids. The V and J ends lost 3 bases and 3 bases respectively, with 13 bases between them. CDR3 DNA sequence: TGTGCCAGCAGCTTTGGGGGAGTCCGGACAGATACGCAGTATTTT. It yields the protein CASSFGGVRTDTQYF.

V and J are TRBV25-1 and TRBJ1-2, with 8 bases aligning to TRBD1. The length of the CDR3 is 14 residues. J lost 3 bases, V lost 4 bases, and 4 bases had no gene match. Germline V CDR1 and CDR2: MGHDK, SYGVNS. CDR3 DNA: TGTGCCAGCAGTGGTGACAGGGGTGACTATGGCTACACCTTC. It translates to CASSGDRGDYGYTF.

This clonotype was picked up many times. The V call is TRBV7-2, the J call TRBJ1-3; D gene unclear. V was shortened by 5 bases and J by 2 bases, with 7 bases between the two germline ends. This CDR3 contains 13 residues. Germline CDR1 reads SGHTA; CDR2 reads FQGNSA. The CDR3 coding sequence is TGTGCCAGCAGCGGAGGGACTGGAAACACCATATATTTT. This gives the protein CASSGGTGNTIYF.